This is a list of T cell receptor beta chains from one sample in a study of OX40 agonist ivuxolimab in advanced cancers. Assay: immunoSEQ multiplex PCR; the TCRdb copy retains only in-frame clones and omits some. This sample has 77,000 or so clones, with around 93% found just once. Here the sequenced sample was CD4+ or CD8+ T cells sorted from blood, taken in a trial of the OX40 agonist ivuxolimab. The receptors derive from an adult with an advanced solid tumor such as melanoma, head and neck, liver or kidney cancer. Each CDR3 is given with its conserved first and last residue. The D gene is left open where the match is weak. Clone size is not always given. Where it is, it says once, few, many or a class for expanded clones.

abundance	len	v_gene	j_gene	d_gene	CDR3aa	CDR3nt
.	15	TRBV4-3	TRBJ2-1	TRBD2	CASSPRTSGYNEQFF	TGCGCCAGCAGCCCTCGGACTAGCGGGTACAATGAGCAGTTCTTC
.	15	TRBV5-1	TRBJ2-5	TRBD2	CASSLYSAGEETQYF	TGCGCCAGCAGCTTGTATTCTGCGGGAGAAGAGACCCAGTACTTC
.	13	TRBV7-9	TRBJ1-1	.	CASSLLEGTEAFF	TGTGCCAGCAGCTTATTAGAGGGCACTGAAGCTTTCTTT
.	15	TRBV5-1	TRBJ2-2	.	CASSLEAHSTGELFF	TGCGCCAGCAGCTTGGAAGCACACAGCACCGGGGAGCTGTTTTTT
.	17	TRBV6-4	TRBJ2-2	TRBD2	CASSDSGLAHLLRELFF	TGTGCCAGCAGTGACTCGGGACTAGCGCACCTACTCCGGGAGCTGTTTTTT
few	15	TRBV4-1	TRBJ2-7	TRBD2	CASSQEAGAAHEQYF	TGCGCCAGCAGCCAAGAAGCGGGAGCCGCCCACGAGCAGTACTTC
.	15	TRBV4-3	TRBJ2-1	TRBD1	CASSWDRGGYNEQFF	TGCGCCAGCAGCTGGGACAGGGGGGGTTACAATGAGCAGTTCTTC
.	14	TRBV6-5	TRBJ2-7	TRBD1	CAISESGQGYEQYF	TGTGCCATCAGTGAGTCGGGACAGGGGTACGAGCAGTACTTC
.	15	TRBV7-2	TRBJ2-1	TRBD1	CASSGQGAIYNEQFF	TGTGCCAGCAGCGGACAGGGGGCCATTTACAATGAGCAGTTCTTC
.	12	TRBV19	TRBJ2-3	.	CASSIETDTQYF	TGTGCCAGTAGTATCGAGACAGATACGCAGTATTTT
.	11	TRBV6-5	TRBJ1-2	.	CASSPGVGYTF	TGTGCCAGCAGCCCCGGAGTTGGCTACACCTTC
.	15	TRBV19	TRBJ1-4	.	CASSIFGSAYEKLFF	TGTGCCAGTAGTATATTTGGTTCCGCCTATGAAAAACTGTTTTTT
.	15	TRBV27	TRBJ1-5	TRBD1	CASSPGTGGFQPQHF	TGTGCCAGCAGCCCCGGGACAGGGGGCTTTCAGCCCCAGCATTTT
once	14	TRBV7-2	TRBJ2-2	TRBD1	CASSQQGAGGELFF	TGTGCCAGCAGTCAACAGGGGGCCGGCGGGGAGCTGTTTTTT
.	15	TRBV18	TRBJ1-4	TRBD1	CASSPPTGEGEKLFF	TGTGCCAGCTCACCACCCACAGGGGAAGGGGAAAAACTGTTTTTT
.	13	TRBV6-6	TRBJ2-7	.	CASRRYSSYEQYF	TGTGCCAGCAGAAGGTACTCATCCTACGAGCAGTACTTC
.	13	TRBV4-3	TRBJ2-5	.	CASSRGPQETQYF	TGCGCCAGTAGCCGGGGGCCACAAGAGACCCAGTACTTC
.	14	TRBV18	TRBJ1-1	.	CASSASGWDAEAFF	TGTGCCAGCTCAGCCAGTGGTTGGGATGCTGAAGCTTTCTTT
.	16	TRBV7-6	TRBJ2-7	.	CASSLGSGTAQYEQYF	TGTGCCAGCAGCTTAGGGAGCGGGACAGCTCAATACGAGCAGTACTTC
few	14	TRBV5-6	TRBJ1-1	TRBD1	CASSKDRQNTEAFF	TGTGCCAGCAGCAAGGACAGGCAGAACACTGAAGCTTTCTTT
.	16	TRBV10-3	TRBJ2-7	TRBD2	CAISEFSSGDSYEQYF	TGTGCCATCAGTGAGTTCTCTAGCGGGGACTCCTACGAGCAGTACTTC
.	16	TRBV7-8	TRBJ2-5	TRBD1	CASSDQGQGLRETQYF	TGTGCCAGCAGCGACCAGGGACAGGGGCTACGAGAGACCCAGTACTTC
once	18	TRBV19	TRBJ1-1	.	CASSSRRLDSSFNTEAFF	TGTGCCAGTAGTTCCCGAAGACTCGACAGTTCCTTCAACACTGAAGCTTTCTTT
.	18	TRBV28	TRBJ1-2	.	CASSGERADARNPRGYTF	TGTGCCAGCAGTGGCGAGAGGGCGGACGCCCGAAATCCTCGGGGCTACACCTTC
.	14	TRBV21-1	TRBJ2-2	.	CASSPRGDTGELFF	TGTGCCAGCAGCCCCCGGGGAGATACCGGGGAGCTGTTTTTT
.	16	TRBV28	TRBJ1-3	TRBD1	CASLGGQVYSGNTIYF	TGTGCCAGCCTGGGGGGACAGGTGTACTCTGGAAACACCATATATTTT
.	18	TRBV4-3	TRBJ2-6	TRBD2	CASSAGDGTYSGADVLTF	TGCGCCAGCAGCGCGGGAGACGGAACCTACTCTGGGGCCGACGTCCTGACTTTC
.	15	TRBV9	TRBJ2-2	.	CASSVDSGYTGELFF	TGTGCCAGCAGCGTAGATAGCGGATACACCGGGGAGCTGTTTTTT